This TCR beta chain was documented in a study of identifying expanded T cells in peripheral blood. The study's findings and limits: Clone count variance between roughly two-week samples rose with total template count. About 1.2 clones differed between technical replicates, versus approximately 17 and 20 over time.

No infections or other immune events were documented during collection. The V and J ends lost 5 bases and 6 bases respectively, with 14 bases between them. The CDR3 has 13 amino acids. CDR1 WNHNN and CDR2 SYGVQD come from the germline V gene (reference sequence). This clone was observed a single time. Its antigen is unknown. Assay used: immunoSEQ multiplex PCR; TCRdb lists only in-frame clones, some missing. In the table there are about 85,000 clones, around 89% of which are singletons. Material for sequencing was blood. This rearrangement joins TRBV10-1 to TRBJ2-7, with no clear D. The source of this sequence is a person aged 18 to 75 in good health. CDR3 amino acids: CASSTAIDTEQYF. Here the CDR3 DNA reads TGCGCCAGCAGTACTGCGATCGATACCGAGCAGTACTTC.